This entry is about one TCR beta chain. Antigen unknown. These data are taken from a study of T cells after yellow fever vaccination. On the study more broadly: Any fraction with a low cell number was prepared using SMART-Seq v4 Ultra Low Input.

The study's findings and limits: Though weaker, the secondary response peaked faster, on day 5 versus 15. Post-booster repertoires again held most primary-vaccination clones (just under 97% CD4, just under 90% CD8).

TCRdb itself ran the 5' RACE reads through MiXCR, one entry per CDR3 protein. The table includes 300,000 or so distinct CDR3 sequences, 10% to 15% detected once. CDR3 length: 14 residues. Trimming removed 7 bases from V and 1 base from J; junction bases left unmatched: 6. CDR1 MGHDK and CDR2 SYGVNS come from the germline V gene. The J gene is TRBJ2-5, the V gene TRBV25-1, with 7 bases that match TRBD2. This receptor was obtained from a man aged 25 to 45 who received the YFV17D yellow fever vaccine. The sequenced sample was CD4+ T cells sorted from PBMCs, obtained 45 days after the yellow fever booster vaccination. CDR3 nucleotides: TGTGCCAGCACCCAGGGCGGGGGCCAAGAGACCCAGTACTTC. Its translation is CASTQGGGQETQYF.